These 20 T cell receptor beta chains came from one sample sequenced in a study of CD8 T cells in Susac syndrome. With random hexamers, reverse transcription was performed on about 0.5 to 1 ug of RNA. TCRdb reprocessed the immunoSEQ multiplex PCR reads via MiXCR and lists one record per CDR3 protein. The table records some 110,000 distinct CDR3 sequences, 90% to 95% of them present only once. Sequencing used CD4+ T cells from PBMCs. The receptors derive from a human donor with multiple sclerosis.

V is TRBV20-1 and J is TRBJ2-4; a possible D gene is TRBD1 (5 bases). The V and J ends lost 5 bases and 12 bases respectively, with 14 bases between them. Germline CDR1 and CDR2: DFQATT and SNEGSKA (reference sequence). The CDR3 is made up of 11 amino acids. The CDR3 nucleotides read TGCAGTGCTGAGGACACCAGGGATCAGTACTTC. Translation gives CSAEDTRDQYF.

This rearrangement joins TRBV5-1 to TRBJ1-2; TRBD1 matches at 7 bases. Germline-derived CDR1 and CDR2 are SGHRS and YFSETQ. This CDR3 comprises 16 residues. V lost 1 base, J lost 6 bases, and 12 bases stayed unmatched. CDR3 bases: TGCGCCAGCAGCTTGACGGGCCCAACAGGGGCCAATGGCTACACCTTC. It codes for CASSLTGPTGANGYTF.

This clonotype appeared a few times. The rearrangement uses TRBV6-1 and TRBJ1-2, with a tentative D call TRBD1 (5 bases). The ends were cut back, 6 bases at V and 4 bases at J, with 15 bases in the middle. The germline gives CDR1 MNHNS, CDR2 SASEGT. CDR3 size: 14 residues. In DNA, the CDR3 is TGTGCCAGCAGGAGGGACGTGGGGACCTATGGCTACACCTTC. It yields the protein CASRRDVGTYGYTF.

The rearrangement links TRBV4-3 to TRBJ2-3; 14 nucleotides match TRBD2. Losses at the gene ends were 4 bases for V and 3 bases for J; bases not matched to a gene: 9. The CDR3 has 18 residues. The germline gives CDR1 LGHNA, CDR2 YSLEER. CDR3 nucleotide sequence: TGCGCCAGCAGCCTCGGGACTAGCGGGGGCCTCCGGACAGATACGCAGTATTTT. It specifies CASSLGTSGGLRTDTQYF.

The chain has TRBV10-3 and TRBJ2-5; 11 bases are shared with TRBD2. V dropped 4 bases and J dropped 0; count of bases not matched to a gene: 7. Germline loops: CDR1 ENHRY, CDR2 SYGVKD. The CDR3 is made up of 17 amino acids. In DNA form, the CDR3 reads TGTGCCATCAGTGTAAGTTCGACTAGCGGGGACCAAGAGACCCAGTACTTC. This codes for CAISVSSTSGDQETQYF.

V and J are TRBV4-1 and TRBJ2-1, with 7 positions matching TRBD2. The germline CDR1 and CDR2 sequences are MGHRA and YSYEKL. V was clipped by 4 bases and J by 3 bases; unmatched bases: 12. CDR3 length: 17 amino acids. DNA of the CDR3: TGCGCCAGCAGCCCGGGGGGTCTCCGAGCCATCTACAATGAGCAGTTCTTC. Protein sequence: CASSPGGLRAIYNEQFF.

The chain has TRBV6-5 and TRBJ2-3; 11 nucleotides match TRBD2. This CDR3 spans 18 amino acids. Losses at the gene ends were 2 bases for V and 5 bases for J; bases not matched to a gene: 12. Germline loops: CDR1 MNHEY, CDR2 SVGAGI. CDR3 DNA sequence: TGTGCCAGCAGTTACCGACAACTAGCGGGGGCCCAGATAGATACGCAGTATTTT. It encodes CASSYRQLAGAQIDTQYF.

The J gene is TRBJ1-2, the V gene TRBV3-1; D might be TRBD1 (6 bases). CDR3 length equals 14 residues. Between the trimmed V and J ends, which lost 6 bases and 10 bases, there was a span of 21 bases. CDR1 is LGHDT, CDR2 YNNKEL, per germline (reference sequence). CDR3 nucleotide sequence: TGTGCCAGCAGTCATCTCCGGGACAAAGGGGACTACACCTTC. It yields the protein CASSHLRDKGDYTF.

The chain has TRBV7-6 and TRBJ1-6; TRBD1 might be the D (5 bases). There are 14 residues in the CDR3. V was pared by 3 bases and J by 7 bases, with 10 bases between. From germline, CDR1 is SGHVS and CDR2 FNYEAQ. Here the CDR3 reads CASSLSGGNSPLHF. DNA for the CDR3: TGTGCCAGCAGCTTGAGCGGGGGGAATTCACCCCTCCACTTT.

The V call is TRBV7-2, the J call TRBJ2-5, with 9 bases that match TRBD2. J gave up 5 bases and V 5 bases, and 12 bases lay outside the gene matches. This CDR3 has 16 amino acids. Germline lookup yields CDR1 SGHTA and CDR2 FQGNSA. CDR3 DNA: TGTGCCAGCAGCCCGAGGGGTAGCGGGGGTTGGGAGACCCAGTACTTC. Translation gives CASSPRGSGGWETQYF.

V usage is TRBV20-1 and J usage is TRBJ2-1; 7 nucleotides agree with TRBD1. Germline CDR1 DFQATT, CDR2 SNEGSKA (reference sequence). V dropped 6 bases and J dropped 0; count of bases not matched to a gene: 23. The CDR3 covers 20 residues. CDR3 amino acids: CSAPPSPGQIRVGSYNEQFF. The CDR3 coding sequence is TGCAGTGCCCCCCCGAGTCCGGGACAGATTCGCGTGGGCTCCTACAATGAGCAGTTCTTC.

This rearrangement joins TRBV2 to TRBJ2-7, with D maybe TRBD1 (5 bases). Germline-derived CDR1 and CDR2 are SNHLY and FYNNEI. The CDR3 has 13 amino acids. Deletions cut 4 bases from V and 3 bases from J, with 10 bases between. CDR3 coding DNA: TGTGCCAGCAGTGGTAGGGGCAACTACGAGCAGTACTTC. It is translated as CASSGRGNYEQYF.

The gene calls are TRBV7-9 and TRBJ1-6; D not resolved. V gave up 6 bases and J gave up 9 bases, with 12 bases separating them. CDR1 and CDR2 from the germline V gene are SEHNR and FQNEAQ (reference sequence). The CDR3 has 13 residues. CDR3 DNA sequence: TGTGCCAGCAGTTTTGGGGTTAGTTCACCCCTCCACTTT. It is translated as CASSFGVSSPLHF.

CDR3 loop: CASRGPPGQGYTGELFF. CDR3 in DNA: TGTGCCAGCAGGGGCCCCCCGGGACAGGGTTACACCGGGGAGCTGTTTTTT. This chain uses TRBV12-3 or TRBV12-4 with TRBJ2-2, with TRBD1 matching over 9 bases. The CDR3 runs to 17 residues. V lost 6 bases, J lost 3 bases, and 11 bases stayed unmatched.

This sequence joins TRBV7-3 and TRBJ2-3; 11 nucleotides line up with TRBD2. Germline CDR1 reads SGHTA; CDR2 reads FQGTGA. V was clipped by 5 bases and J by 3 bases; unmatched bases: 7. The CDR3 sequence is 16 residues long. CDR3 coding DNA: TGTGCCAGCAGCCCCCTAGCTAGCGGGGGGACAGATACGCAGTATTTT. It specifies CASSPLASGGTDTQYF.

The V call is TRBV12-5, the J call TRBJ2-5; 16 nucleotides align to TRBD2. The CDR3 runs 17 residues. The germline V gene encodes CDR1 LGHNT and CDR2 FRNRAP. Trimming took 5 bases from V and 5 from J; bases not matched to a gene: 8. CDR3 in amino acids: CASGLGTSGGASETQYF. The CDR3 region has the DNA TGTGCTAGTGGTCTGGGGACTAGCGGGGGGGCCTCCGAGACCCAGTACTTC.

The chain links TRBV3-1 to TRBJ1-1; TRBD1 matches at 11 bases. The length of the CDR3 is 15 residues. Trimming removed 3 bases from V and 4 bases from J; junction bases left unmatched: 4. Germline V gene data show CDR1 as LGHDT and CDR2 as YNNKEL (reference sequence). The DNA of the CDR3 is TGTGCCAGCAGCCACGGGACAGGGGGAATCACTGAAGCTTTCTTT. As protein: CASSHGTGGITEAFF.

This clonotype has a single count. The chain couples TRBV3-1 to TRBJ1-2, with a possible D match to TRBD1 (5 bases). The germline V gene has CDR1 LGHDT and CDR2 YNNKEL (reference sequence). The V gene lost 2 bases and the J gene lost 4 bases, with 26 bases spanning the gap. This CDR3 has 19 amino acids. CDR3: CASSQPLAGRGPVPYGYTF. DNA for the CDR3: TGTGCCAGCAGCCAACCCCTAGCAGGGAGAGGACCGGTACCCTATGGCTACACCTTC.

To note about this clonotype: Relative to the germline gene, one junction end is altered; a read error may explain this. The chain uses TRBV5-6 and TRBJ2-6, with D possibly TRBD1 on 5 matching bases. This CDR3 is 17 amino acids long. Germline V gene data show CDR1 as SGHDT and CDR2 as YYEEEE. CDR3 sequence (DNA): TGTGCCAGCAGCTTGGACCCAACCTACTCTGGGGCCAACGTCCTGATTTTC. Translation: CASSLDPTYSGANVLIF.

This CDR3 is CSVGGQGATEAFF. CDR3 sequence (DNA): TGCAGCGTCGGAGGACAGGGGGCCACTGAAGCTTTCTTT. The V gene is TRBV29-1, the J gene TRBJ1-1; 11 bases match TRBD1. The CDR3 length is 13 residues. CDR1 and CDR2 (germline): SQVTM, ANQGSEA. The V segment lost 6 bases and the J segment 4 bases; nucleotides outside the gene matches: 4.